Listed here is a single T cell receptor (beta chain). Time point noted: after dendritic cell vaccination, including at tumor progression/relapse. This entry comes from a study of glioma-infiltrating T cells after dendritic cell vaccination. Looking at the study overall: Dendritic cell vaccine was injected intradermally three times, biweekly.

CDR3 length: 13 amino acids. Trimming shortened V by 4 bases and J by 2 bases, and 9 bases separated the two germline ends. CDR1 and CDR2 (germline): SGHTA, FQGNSA. Method: immunoSEQ multiplex PCR; TCRdb's copy keeps in-frame clones and lacks some. There are about 91,000 clones in the sample; 75% to 85% occur only once, and roughly 2% lies in the top ten. Source: blood, taken after dendritic cell vaccination. The J gene is TRBJ2-7, the V gene TRBV7-2; D call uncertain. The receptor was derived from a human donor with glioblastoma. CDR3 coding DNA: TGTGCCAGCAGCTCATCAGGTGCCTACGAGCAGTACTTC. Translated, it gives CASSSSGAYEQYF.